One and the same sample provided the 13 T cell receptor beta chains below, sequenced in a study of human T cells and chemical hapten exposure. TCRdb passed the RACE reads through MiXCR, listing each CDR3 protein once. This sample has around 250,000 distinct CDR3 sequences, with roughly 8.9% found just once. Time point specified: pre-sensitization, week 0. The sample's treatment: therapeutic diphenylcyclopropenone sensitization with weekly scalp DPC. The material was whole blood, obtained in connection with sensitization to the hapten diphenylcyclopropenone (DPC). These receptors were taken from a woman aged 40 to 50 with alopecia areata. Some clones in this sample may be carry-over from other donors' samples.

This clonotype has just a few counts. The CDR3 DNA is TGCGCCAGCAGCCCGAGCAGGGATTACAATGAGCAGTTCTTC. Amino acids: CASSPSRDYNEQFF. The gene calls are TRBV4-1 and TRBJ2-1; tentatively, D is TRBD1 (5 bases). The CDR3 totals 14 residues. The ends were cut back, 4 bases at V and 4 bases at J, with 11 bases in the middle. Germline V gene data show CDR1 as MGHRA and CDR2 as YSYEKL.

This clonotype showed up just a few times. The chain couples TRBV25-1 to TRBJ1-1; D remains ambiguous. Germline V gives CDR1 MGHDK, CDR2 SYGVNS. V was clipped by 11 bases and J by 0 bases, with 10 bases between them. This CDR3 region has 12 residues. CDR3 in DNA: TGTGCCTCTCAGTTGCTGAACACTGAAGCTTTCTTT. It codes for CASQLLNTEAFF.

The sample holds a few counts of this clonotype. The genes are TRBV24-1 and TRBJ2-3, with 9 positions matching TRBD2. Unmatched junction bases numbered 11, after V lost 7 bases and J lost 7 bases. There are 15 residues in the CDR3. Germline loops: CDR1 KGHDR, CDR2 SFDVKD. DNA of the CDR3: TGTGCCACCAGCGGTAGCGGGAGTGGTTTAAATACGCAGTATTTT. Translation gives CATSGSGSGLNTQYF.

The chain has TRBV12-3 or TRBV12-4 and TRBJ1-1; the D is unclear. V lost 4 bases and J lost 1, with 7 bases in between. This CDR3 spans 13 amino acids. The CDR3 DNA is TGTGCCAGCAGTTACCAGCGGAACACTGAAGCTTTCTTT. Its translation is CASSYQRNTEAFF.

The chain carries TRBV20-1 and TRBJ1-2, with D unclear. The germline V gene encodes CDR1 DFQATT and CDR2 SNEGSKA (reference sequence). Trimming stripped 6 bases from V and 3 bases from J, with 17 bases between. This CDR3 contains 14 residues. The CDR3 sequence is CSARRARSDYGYTF. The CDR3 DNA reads TGCAGTGCAAGAAGGGCGCGTTCGGACTATGGCTACACCTTC.

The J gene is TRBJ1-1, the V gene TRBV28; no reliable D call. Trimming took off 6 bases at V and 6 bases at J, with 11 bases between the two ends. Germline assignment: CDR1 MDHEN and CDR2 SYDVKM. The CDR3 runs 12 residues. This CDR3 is CASSPRLAEAFF. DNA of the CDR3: TGTGCCAGCAGCCCACGACTAGCTGAAGCTTTCTTT.

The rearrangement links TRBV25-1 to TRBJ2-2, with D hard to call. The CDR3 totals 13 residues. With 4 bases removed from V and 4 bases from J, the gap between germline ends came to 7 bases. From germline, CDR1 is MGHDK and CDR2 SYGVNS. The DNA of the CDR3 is TGTGCCAGCAGTGCCGTAGGCACCGGGGAGCTGTTTTTT. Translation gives CASSAVGTGELFF.

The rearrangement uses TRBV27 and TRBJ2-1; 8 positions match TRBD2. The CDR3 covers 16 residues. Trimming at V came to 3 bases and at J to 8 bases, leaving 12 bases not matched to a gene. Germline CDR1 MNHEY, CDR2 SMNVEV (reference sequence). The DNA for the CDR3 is TGTGCCAGCAGTTTTTTGGCGGGAGGACCAGTCTATGAGCAGTTCTTC. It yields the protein CASSFLAGGPVYEQFF.

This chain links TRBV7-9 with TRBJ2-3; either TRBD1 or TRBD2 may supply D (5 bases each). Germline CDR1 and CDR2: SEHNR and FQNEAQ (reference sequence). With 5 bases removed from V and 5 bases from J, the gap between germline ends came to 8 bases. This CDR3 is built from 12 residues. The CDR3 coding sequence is TGTGCCAGCAGCGGGACGGGAGATACGCAGTATTTT. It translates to CASSGTGDTQYF. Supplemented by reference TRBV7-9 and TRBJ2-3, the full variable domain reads DTGVSQNPRHKITKRGQNVTFRCDPISEHNRLYWYRQTLGQGPEFLTYFQNEAQLEKSRLLSDRFSAERPKGSFSTLEIQRTEQGDSAMYLCASSGTGDTQYFGPGTRLTVL.

The CDR3 loop reads CSVAYALANYGYTF. The CDR3 nucleotides read TGCAGCGTCGCGTATGCACTAGCTAACTATGGCTACACCTTC. The J gene is TRBJ1-2, the V gene TRBV29-1, with unresolved D. Between the trimmed V and J ends, which lost 6 bases and 0 bases, there was a span of 14 bases. This CDR3 has 14 residues. Germline V lookup: CDR1 SQVTM, CDR2 ANQGSEA.

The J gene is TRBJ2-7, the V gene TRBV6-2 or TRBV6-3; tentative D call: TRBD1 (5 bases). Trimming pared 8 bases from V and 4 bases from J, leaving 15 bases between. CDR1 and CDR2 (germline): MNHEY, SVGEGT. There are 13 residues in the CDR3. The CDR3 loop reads CASCQSGAYEQYF. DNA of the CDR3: TGTGCCAGCTGCCAAAGTGGGGCATACGAGCAGTACTTC.

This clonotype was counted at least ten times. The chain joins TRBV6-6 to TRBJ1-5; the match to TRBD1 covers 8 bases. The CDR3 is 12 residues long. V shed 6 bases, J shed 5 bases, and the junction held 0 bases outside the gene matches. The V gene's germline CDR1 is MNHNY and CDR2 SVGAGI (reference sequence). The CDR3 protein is CASRTGDQPQHF. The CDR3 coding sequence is TGTGCCAGCAGGACAGGGGATCAGCCCCAGCATTTT.

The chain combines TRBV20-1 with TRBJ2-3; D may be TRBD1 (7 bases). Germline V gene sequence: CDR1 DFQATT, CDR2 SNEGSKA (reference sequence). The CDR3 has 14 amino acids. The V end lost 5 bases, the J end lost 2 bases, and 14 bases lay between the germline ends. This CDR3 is CSAGRQGLTDTQYF. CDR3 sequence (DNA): TGCAGTGCTGGGAGACAGGGACTCACAGATACGCAGTATTTT.